These 5 T cell receptor beta chains originate from one sample sequenced in a study of neurological immune-mediated disorders. MiXCR was run by TCRdb on the 5' RACE reads, yielding one entry per CDR3 protein. The table records around 46,000 distinct CDR3 sequences, under 30% of them present only once. The sequenced material came from PBMCs. These receptors came from a woman in her sixties or seventies in good health.

This clonotype has a count of ten or more. The chain recombines TRBV7-2 with TRBJ2-7, with unresolved D. The ends were cut back, 1 base at V and 6 bases at J, with 16 bases in the middle. Germline V gene lookup returns CDR1 SGHTA and CDR2 FQGNSA. CDR3 length equals 15 residues. In nucleotides, the CDR3 is TGTGCCAGCAGCTTAGGTTTCGACGGCTATGCCGAGCAGTACTTC. This sequence encodes CASSLGFDGYAEQYF. Filled out from reference TRBV7-2 and TRBJ2-7, the complete variable domain reads GAGVSQSPSNKVTEKGKDVELRCDPISGHTALYWYRQSLGQGLEFLIYFQGNSAPDKSGLPSDRFSAERTGGSVSTLTIQRTQQEDSAVYLCASSLGFDGYAEQYFGPGTRLTVT.

This clonotype was found many times. V is TRBV29-1 and J is TRBJ2-3; 8 bases fit TRBD1. Trimming took 5 bases from V and 5 from J; bases not matched to a gene: 3. Germline CDR1 reads SQVTM; CDR2 reads ANQGSEA. The CDR3 consists of 12 residues. The CDR3 DNA reads as TGCAGCGTTTGGACAGGGCGAGATACGCAGTATTTT. Protein: CSVWTGRDTQYF.

DNA for the CDR3: TGTGCCAGCTCACCCGGGACAGGGTTCCAAGAGACCCAGTACTTC. Translating it yields CASSPGTGFQETQYF. The gene calls are TRBV18 and TRBJ2-5, with 9 bases aligning to TRBD1. Per germline, CDR1 KGHSH and CDR2 LQKENI. CDR3 length: 15 residues. The V segment lost 3 bases and the J segment 1 base; nucleotides outside the gene matches: 3.

In regard to this clonotype: The CDR3 does not close with the conserved phenylalanine or tryptophan, likely indicating a read error. The rearrangement joins TRBV20-1 to TRBJ2-7; D not certain. The CDR3 runs to 14 residues. CDR1 and CDR2 from the germline V gene are DFQATT and SNEGSKA (reference sequence). Trimming removed 6 bases at V and 2 bases at J, with 17 bases between. DNA for the CDR3: TGCAGTGCACCTACCCCGGACGGTACCTACGAGCAGTACTTA. This gives the protein CSAPTPDGTYEQYL.

This chain connects TRBV7-9 to TRBJ2-3, with D possibly being TRBD2 (6 bases). The germline CDR1 and CDR2 sequences are SEHNR and FQNEAQ (reference sequence). This CDR3 is 15 amino acids long. V was shortened by 7 bases and J by 1 base, with 15 bases between the two germline ends. As DNA, the CDR3 is TGTGCCAGCACGAACGCGGGGTTTGGCACAGATACGCAGTATTTT. Its translation is CASTNAGFGTDTQYF.